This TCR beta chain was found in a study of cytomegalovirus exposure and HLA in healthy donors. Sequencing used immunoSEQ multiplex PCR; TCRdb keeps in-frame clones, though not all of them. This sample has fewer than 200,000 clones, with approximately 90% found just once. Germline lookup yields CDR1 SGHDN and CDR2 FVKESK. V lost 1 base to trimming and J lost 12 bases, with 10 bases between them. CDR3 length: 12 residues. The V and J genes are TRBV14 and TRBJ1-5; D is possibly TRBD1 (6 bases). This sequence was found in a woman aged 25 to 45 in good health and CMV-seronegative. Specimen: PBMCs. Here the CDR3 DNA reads TGTGCCAGCAGCCAAGCTTCAGGGGACCAGCATTTT. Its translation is CASSQASGDQHF.